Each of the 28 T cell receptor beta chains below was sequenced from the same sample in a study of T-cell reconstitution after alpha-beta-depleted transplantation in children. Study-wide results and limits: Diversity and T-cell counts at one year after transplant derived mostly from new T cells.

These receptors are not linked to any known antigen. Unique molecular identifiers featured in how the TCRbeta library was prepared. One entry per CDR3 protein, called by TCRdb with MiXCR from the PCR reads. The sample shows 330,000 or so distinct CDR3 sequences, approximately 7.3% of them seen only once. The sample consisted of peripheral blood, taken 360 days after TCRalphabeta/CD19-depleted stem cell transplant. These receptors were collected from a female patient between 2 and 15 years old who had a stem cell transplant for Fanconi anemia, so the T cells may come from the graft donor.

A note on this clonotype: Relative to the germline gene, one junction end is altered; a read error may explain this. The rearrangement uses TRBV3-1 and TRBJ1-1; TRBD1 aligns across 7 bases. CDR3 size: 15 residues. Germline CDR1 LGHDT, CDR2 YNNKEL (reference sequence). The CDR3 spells CACSQERGGNTEAFF. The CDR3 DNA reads TGTGCCTGCAGCCAAGAGCGAGGGGGCAATACTGAAGCTTTCTTT. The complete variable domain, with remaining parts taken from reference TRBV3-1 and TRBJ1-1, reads DTAVSQTPKYLVTQMGNDKSIKCEQNLGHDTMYWYKQDSKKFLKIMFSYNNKELIINETVPNRFSPKSPDKAHLNLHINSLELGDSAVYFCACSQERGGNTEAFFGQGTRLTVV.

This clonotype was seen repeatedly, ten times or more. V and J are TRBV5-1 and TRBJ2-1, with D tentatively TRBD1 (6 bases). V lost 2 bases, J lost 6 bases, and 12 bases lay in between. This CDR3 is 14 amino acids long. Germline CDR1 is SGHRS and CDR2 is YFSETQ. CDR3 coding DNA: TGCGCCAGCAGCTTCCCCGGGACAATCAATGAGCAGTTCTTC. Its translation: CASSFPGTINEQFF.

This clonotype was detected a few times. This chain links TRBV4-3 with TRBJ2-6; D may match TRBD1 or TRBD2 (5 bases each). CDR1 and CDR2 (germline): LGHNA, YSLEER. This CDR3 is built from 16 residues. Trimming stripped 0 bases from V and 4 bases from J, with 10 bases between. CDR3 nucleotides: TGCGCCAGCAGCCAAGACGTGGGGGTCGGGGCCAACGTCCTGACTTTC. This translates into CASSQDVGVGANVLTF.

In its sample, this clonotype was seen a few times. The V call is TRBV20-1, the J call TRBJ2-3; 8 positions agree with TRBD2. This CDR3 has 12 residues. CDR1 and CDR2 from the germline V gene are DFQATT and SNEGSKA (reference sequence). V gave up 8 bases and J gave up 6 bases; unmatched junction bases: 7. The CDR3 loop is CSREGSFDTQYF. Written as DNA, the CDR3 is TGCAGTCGGGAGGGGTCGTTCGATACGCAGTATTTT.

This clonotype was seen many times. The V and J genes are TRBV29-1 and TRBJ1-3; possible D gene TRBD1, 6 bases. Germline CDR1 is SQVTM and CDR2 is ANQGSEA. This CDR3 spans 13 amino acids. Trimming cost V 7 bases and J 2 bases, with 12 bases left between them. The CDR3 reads CSALTGTGNTIYF. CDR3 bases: TGCAGCGCCTTAACAGGGACTGGAAACACCATATATTTT.

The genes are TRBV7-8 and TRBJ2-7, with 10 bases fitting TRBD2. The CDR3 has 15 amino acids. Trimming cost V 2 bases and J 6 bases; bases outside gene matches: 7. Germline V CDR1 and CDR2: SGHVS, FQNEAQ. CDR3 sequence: CASSLFPSGGGEQYF. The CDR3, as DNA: TGTGCCAGCAGCTTATTTCCTAGCGGGGGTGGCGAGCAGTACTTC.

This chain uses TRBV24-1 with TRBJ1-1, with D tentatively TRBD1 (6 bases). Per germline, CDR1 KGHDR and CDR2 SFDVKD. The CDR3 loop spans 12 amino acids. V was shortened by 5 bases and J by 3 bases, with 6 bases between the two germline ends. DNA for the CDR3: TGTGCCACCAGTGGGACAGACACTGAAGCTTTCTTT. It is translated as CATSGTDTEAFF.

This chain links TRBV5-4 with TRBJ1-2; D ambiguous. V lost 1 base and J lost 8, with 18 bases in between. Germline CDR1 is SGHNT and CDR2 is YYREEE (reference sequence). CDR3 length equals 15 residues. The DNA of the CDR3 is TGTGCCAGCAGCTTGTCAGGACGCAACACGAAAGGCTACACCTTC. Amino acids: CASSLSGRNTKGYTF. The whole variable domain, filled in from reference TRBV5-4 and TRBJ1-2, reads ETGVTQSPTHLIKTRGQQVTLRCSSQSGHNTVSWYQQALGQGPQFIFQYYREEENGRGNFPPRFSGLQFPNYSSELNVNALELDDSALYLCASSLSGRNTKGYTFGSGTRLTVV.

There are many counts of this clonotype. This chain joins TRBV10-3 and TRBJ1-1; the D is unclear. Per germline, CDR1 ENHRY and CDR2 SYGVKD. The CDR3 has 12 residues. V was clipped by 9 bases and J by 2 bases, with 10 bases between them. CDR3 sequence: CAMGSSNTEAFF. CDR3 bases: TGTGCCATGGGGTCGAGTAACACTGAAGCTTTCTTT.

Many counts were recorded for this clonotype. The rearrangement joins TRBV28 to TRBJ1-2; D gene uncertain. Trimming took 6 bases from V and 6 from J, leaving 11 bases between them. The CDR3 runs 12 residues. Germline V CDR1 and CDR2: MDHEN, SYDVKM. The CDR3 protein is CASRISLDGYTF. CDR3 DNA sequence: TGTGCCAGCAGGATTTCCTTAGATGGCTACACCTTC.

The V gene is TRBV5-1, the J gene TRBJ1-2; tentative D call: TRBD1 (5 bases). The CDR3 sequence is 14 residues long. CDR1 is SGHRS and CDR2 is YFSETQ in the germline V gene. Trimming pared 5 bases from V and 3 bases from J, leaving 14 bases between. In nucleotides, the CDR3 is TGCGCCAGCAGGGGGACCTTAACGGACTATGGCTACACCTTC. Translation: CASRGTLTDYGYTF.

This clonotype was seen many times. The CDR3 loop reads CSVGGGDYTDTQYF. The DNA of the CDR3 is TGCAGCGTTGGAGGGGGGGATTACACAGATACGCAGTATTTT. This chain uses TRBV29-1 with TRBJ2-3; possibly TRBD2 for D (7 bases). V lost 4 bases, J lost 2 bases, and 13 bases lay in between. The CDR3 runs 14 residues. Germline assignment: CDR1 SQVTM and CDR2 ANQGSEA.

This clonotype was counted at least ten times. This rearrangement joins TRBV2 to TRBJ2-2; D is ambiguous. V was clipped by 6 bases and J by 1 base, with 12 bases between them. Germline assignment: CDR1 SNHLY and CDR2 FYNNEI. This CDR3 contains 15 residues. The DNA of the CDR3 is TGTGCCAGCAGCCGTGAGGCGGAGAACACCGGGGAGCTGTTTTTT. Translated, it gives CASSREAENTGELFF.

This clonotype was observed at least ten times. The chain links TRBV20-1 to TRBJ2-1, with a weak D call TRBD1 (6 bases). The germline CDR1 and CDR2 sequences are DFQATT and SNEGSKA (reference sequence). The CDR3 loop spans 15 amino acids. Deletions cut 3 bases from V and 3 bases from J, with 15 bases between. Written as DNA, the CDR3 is TGCAGTGCTAGGTATCAGGGGCGCGGCTACAATGAGCAGTTCTTC. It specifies CSARYQGRGYNEQFF.

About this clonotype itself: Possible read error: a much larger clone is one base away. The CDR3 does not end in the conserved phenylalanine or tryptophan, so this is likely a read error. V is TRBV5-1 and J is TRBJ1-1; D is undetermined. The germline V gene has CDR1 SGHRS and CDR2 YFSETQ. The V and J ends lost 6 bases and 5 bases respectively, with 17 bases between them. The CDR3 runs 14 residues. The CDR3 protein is CASTDGRGGTEAFC. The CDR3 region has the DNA TGCGCCAGCACCGACGGGCGGGGAGGGACTGAAGCTTTCTGT.

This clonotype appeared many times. CDR3 residues: CASSLRLADYNEQFF. The CDR3 bases are TGTGCCAGCAGCTTAAGACTAGCGGACTACAATGAGCAGTTCTTC. This chain joins TRBV7-3 and TRBJ2-1; TRBD2 aligns across 9 bases. The CDR3 totals 15 residues. V lost 1 base and J lost 3; bases outside the gene matches: 1. From germline, CDR1 is SGHTA and CDR2 FQGTGA.

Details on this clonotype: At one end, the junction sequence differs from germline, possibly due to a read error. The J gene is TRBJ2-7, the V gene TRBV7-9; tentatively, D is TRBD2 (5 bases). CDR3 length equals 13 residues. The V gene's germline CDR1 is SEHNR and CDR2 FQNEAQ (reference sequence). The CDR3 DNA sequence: TGTGCCGGCAGCTTAGGTACTAGCTACGAGCAGTACTTC. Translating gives CAGSLGTSYEQYF.

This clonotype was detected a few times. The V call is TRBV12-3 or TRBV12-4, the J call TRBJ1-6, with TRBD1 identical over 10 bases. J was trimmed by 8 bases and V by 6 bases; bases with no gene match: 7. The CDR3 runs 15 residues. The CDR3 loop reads CASRGGTGDYSPLHF. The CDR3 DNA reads TGTGCCAGCAGGGGCGGGACAGGGGATTATTCACCCCTCCACTTT.

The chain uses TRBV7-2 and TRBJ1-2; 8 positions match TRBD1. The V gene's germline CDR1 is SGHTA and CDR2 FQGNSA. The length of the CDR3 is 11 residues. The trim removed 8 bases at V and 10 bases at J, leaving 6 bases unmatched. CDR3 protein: CASEVRGLYTF. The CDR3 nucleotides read TGTGCCAGCGAGGTCAGGGGGCTCTACACCTTC.

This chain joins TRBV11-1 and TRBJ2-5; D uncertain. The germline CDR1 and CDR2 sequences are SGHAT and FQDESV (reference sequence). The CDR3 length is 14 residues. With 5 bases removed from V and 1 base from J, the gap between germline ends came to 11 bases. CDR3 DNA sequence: TGTGCCAGCAGCATGGTTCACGTCCAAGAGACCCAGTACTTC. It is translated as CASSMVHVQETQYF.

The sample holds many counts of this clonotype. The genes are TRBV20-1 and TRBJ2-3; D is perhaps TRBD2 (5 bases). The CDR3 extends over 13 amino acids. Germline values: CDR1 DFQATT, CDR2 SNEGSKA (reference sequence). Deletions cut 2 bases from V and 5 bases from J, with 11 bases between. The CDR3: CSARSLAGDTQYF. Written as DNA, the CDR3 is TGCAGTGCTAGATCCCTGGCGGGAGATACGCAGTATTTT.

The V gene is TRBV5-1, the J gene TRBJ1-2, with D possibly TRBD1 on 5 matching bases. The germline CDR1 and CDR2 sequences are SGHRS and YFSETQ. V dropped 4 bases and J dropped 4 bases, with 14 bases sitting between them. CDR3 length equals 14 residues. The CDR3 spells CASSPPGLRYGYTF. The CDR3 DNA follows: TGCGCCAGCAGCCCTCCGGGACTGCGCTATGGCTACACCTTC. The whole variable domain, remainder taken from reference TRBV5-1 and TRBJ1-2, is KAGVTQTPRYLIKTRGQQVTLSCSPISGHRSVSWYQQTPGQGLQFLFEYFSETQRNKGNFPGRFSGRQFSNSRSEMNVSTLELGDSALYLCASSPPGLRYGYTFGSGTRLTVV.

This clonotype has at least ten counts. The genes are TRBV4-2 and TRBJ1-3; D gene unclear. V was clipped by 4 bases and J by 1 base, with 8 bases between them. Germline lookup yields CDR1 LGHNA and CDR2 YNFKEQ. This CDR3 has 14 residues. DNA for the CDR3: TGTGCCAGCAGCCCGATGGGGTCTGGAAACACCATATATTTT. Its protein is CASSPMGSGNTIYF.

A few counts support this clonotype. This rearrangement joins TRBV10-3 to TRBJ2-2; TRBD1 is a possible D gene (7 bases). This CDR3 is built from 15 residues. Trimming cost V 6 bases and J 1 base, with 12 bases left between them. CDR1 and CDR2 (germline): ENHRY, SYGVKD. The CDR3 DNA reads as TGTGCCATCAGGGAGGGGGCGCGGAACACCGGGGAGCTGTTTTTT. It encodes CAIREGARNTGELFF.

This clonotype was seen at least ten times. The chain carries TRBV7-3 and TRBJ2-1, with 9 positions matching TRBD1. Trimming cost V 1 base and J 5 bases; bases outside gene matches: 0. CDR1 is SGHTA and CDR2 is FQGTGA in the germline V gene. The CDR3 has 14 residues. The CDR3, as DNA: TGTGCCAGCAGCTTAAGGGACAGGGACAATGAGCAGTTCTTC. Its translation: CASSLRDRDNEQFF.

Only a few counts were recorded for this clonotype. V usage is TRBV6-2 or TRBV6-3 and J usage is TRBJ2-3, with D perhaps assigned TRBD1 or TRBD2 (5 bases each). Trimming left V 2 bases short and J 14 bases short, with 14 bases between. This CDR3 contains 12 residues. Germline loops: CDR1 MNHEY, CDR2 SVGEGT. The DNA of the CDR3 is TGTGCCAGCAGTTACGGGGGACCCGCGGGGTATTTT. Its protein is CASSYGGPAGYF.

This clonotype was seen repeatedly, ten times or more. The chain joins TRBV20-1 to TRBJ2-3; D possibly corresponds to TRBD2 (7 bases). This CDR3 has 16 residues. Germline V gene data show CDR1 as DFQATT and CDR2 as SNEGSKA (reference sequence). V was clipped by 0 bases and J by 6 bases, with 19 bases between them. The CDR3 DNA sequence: TGCAGTGCTAGAGATCGACGAAATGGGAGGGGGGATACGCAGTATTTT. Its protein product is CSARDRRNGRGDTQYF.

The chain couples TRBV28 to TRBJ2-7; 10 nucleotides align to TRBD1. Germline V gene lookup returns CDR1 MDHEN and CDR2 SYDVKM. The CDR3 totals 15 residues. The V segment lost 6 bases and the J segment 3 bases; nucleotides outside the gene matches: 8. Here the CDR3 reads CASSRTGGRGYEQYF. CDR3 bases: TGTGCCAGCAGCAGGACAGGGGGTCGGGGCTACGAGCAGTACTTC. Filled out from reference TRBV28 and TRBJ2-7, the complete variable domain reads DVKVTQSSRYLVKRTGEKVFLECVQDMDHENMFWYRQDPGLGLRLIYFSYDVKMKEKGDIPEGYSVSREKKERFSLILESASTNQTSMYLCASSRTGGRGYEQYFGPGTRLTVT.